A selection of T cell receptor beta chains follows, all from one sample in a study of blood T cells in healthy people across ages. A single record per CDR3 protein comes from TCRdb applying MiXCR to the 5' RACE reads. Of hundreds of thousands of distinct CDR3 sequences listed, around 38% were seen once; the top ten hold around 30%. Sequenced input: blood. Receptors originate from a man older than 75 in good health. Each CDR3 is given with its conserved first and last residue. The D gene is left open where the match is weak. For some rows the clone size is stated as once, few or many, or as a class when expanded; others skip it.

j_gene: TRBJ2-1
abundance: -
d_gene: TRBD2
len: 16
v_gene: TRBV4-1
CDR3nt: TGCGCCAGCAGGCTCTCCGGGACTAGCATCGTCGATGGGCAGTTCTTC
CDR3aa: CASRLSGTSIVDGQFF

j_gene: TRBJ2-1
abundance: few
d_gene: TRBD2
len: 16
v_gene: TRBV7-2
CDR3nt: TGTGCCAGCAGCTTCTGGACTAGCGGGAGGTACAATGAGCAGTTCTTC
CDR3aa: CASSFWTSGRYNEQFF

j_gene: TRBJ2-5
abundance: few
d_gene: -
len: 16
v_gene: TRBV7-6
CDR3nt: TGTGCCAGCAGCCCCACGCCACCGGGGCCGCAAGAGACCCAGTACTTC
CDR3aa: CASSPTPPGPQETQYF

j_gene: TRBJ2-5
abundance: few
d_gene: TRBD1
len: 17
v_gene: TRBV18
CDR3nt: TGTGCCAGCTCACCACCGGGGACAGGGATGCTGGAAGAGACCCAGTACTTC
CDR3aa: CASSPPGTGMLEETQYF

j_gene: TRBJ2-1
abundance: once
d_gene: TRBD1
len: 15
v_gene: TRBV6-6
CDR3nt: TGTGCCAACAGCCTAGGGACAGGGTCTAACAATGAGCAGTTCTTC
CDR3aa: CANSLGTGSNNEQFF

j_gene: TRBJ2-1
abundance: -
d_gene: -
len: 14
v_gene: TRBV29-1
CDR3nt: TGCAGCGTTGCCACTACTAGCTCCTACAATGAGCAGTTCTTC
CDR3aa: CSVATTSSYNEQFF

j_gene: TRBJ1-2
abundance: -
d_gene: -
len: 13
v_gene: TRBV3-1
CDR3nt: TGTGCCAGCAGGGACCTCGGGGACTATGGCTACACCTTC
CDR3aa: CASRDLGDYGYTF

j_gene: TRBJ2-3
abundance: -
d_gene: -
len: 12
v_gene: TRBV20-1
CDR3nt: TGCAGTGCCCTGGCTAGGGCAGATACGCAGTATTTT
CDR3aa: CSALARADTQYF

j_gene: TRBJ1-4
abundance: -
d_gene: -
len: 15
v_gene: TRBV5-1
CDR3nt: TGCGCCAGCAGAAATTCAGGGGTAACTAATGAAAAACTGTTTTTT
CDR3aa: CASRNSGVTNEKLFF

j_gene: TRBJ2-7
abundance: few
d_gene: -
len: 14
v_gene: TRBV10-3
CDR3nt: TGTGCCATCAGTGAGTCTGATACCTACAATGAGCAGTACTTC
CDR3aa: CAISESDTYNEQYF

j_gene: TRBJ1-1
abundance: -
d_gene: -
len: 13
v_gene: TRBV6-5
CDR3nt: TGTGCCAGCAGTTACCGGGGAGGAACTGAAGCTTTCTTT
CDR3aa: CASSYRGGTEAFF

j_gene: TRBJ2-3
abundance: -
d_gene: -
len: 15
v_gene: TRBV6-2/TRBV6-3
CDR3nt: TGTGCCAGCCGAGCAGCAGGACCCTTCACAGATACGCAGTATTTT
CDR3aa: CASRAAGPFTDTQYF

j_gene: TRBJ2-7
abundance: few
d_gene: -
len: 13
v_gene: TRBV12-3/TRBV12-4
CDR3nt: TGTGCCAGCAGCTTGGGGGCGGATGGGAAGCAGTACTTC
CDR3aa: CASSLGADGKQYF

j_gene: TRBJ2-4
abundance: few
d_gene: -
len: 13
v_gene: TRBV11-3
CDR3nt: TGTGCCAGCAGCTTGACGCAAGGCGGCATTCAGTACTTC
CDR3aa: CASSLTQGGIQYF

j_gene: TRBJ2-3
abundance: -
d_gene: -
len: 17
v_gene: TRBV7-8
CDR3nt: TGTGCCAGCAGCACCGGAACAGGGATAGGGAGCACAGATACGCAGTATTTT
CDR3aa: CASSTGTGIGSTDTQYF

j_gene: TRBJ2-3
abundance: -
d_gene: -
len: 13
v_gene: TRBV20-1
CDR3nt: TGCAGTGCTAGGGAGGGGGCTACAGATACGCAGTATTTT
CDR3aa: CSAREGATDTQYF

j_gene: TRBJ2-1
abundance: few
d_gene: TRBD2
len: 18
v_gene: TRBV6-2/TRBV6-3
CDR3nt: TGTGCCAGCGGACTAGGACTAGCGGGAGGGGTACCATACAATGAGCAGTTCTTC
CDR3aa: CASGLGLAGGVPYNEQFF

j_gene: TRBJ2-5
abundance: -
d_gene: -
len: 15
v_gene: TRBV14
CDR3nt: TGTGCCAGCAGCCAACTGACAGTAAACGGGGAGACCCAGTACTTC
CDR3aa: CASSQLTVNGETQYF

j_gene: TRBJ2-3
abundance: -
d_gene: -
len: 14
v_gene: TRBV24-1
CDR3nt: TGTACCACCAGTGAGCCTAACAGGGTTTACGCGCAGTATTTT
CDR3aa: CTTSEPNRVYAQYF

j_gene: TRBJ2-5
abundance: many
d_gene: TRBD1
len: 14
v_gene: TRBV4-2
CDR3nt: TGTGCCAGCAGCCAAGCCAGGGGGTTGGAGACCCAGTACTTC
CDR3aa: CASSQARGLETQYF

j_gene: TRBJ2-3
abundance: few
d_gene: -
len: 13
v_gene: TRBV14
CDR3nt: TGTGCCAGCAGCCAAGTTGTGGGAGATACGCAGTATTTT
CDR3aa: CASSQVVGDTQYF

j_gene: TRBJ2-1
abundance: -
d_gene: -
len: 18
v_gene: TRBV6-5
CDR3nt: TGTGCCAGCAGTTACTCACGGTCCGACAGTATCTCCTACAATGAGCAGTTCTTC
CDR3aa: CASSYSRSDSISYNEQFF

j_gene: TRBJ1-2
abundance: few
d_gene: -
len: 12
v_gene: TRBV6-2/TRBV6-3
CDR3nt: TGTGCCAGCAGCCGCAGGGAATATGGCTACACCTTC
CDR3aa: CASSRREYGYTF

j_gene: TRBJ2-5
abundance: once
d_gene: -
len: 14
v_gene: TRBV6-6
CDR3nt: TGTGCCAGCAGCGGAAGGACAGCTTATCAGACCCAGTACTTC
CDR3aa: CASSGRTAYQTQYF

j_gene: TRBJ2-1
abundance: few
d_gene: -
len: 16
v_gene: TRBV4-2
CDR3nt: TGTGCCAGCAGCCAAGATAATAGCGGTCCGCACAATGAGCAGTTCTTC
CDR3aa: CASSQDNSGPHNEQFF

j_gene: TRBJ2-5
abundance: -
d_gene: TRBD1
len: 17
v_gene: TRBV20-1
CDR3nt: TGCAGTGCTGGGACAGGGGGGTACCGGCGTGGCCAAGAGACCCAGTACTTC
CDR3aa: CSAGTGGYRRGQETQYF

j_gene: TRBJ2-4
abundance: -
d_gene: TRBD2
len: 14
v_gene: TRBV3-1
CDR3nt: TGTGCCAGCAGCCAAGCACTAGCGGGGAACATTCAGTACTTC
CDR3aa: CASSQALAGNIQYF

j_gene: TRBJ2-7
abundance: few
d_gene: -
len: 14
v_gene: TRBV20-1
CDR3nt: TGCAGTGCTAGAACCCCGACAGGTACCTACGAGCAGTACTTC
CDR3aa: CSARTPTGTYEQYF